The 32 T cell receptor beta chains given below trace back to one sample, sequenced in a study of T cell responses to AZD1222 COVID-19 vaccine. Clones were sequenced by immunoSEQ multiplex PCR, and TCRdb holds only the in-frame ones, with some missing. Here the sample spans roughly 120,000 clones, around nine tenths being singletons. The starting material was peripheral blood, obtained on day 0 of AZD1222 vaccination. The receptors derive from an adult in good health.

This clone was seen a single time. The CDR3, as DNA: TGTGCCAGCAGCTCCCCTCGAATAGCGGCGAACACAGATACGCAGTATTTT. It codes for CASSSPRIAANTDTQYF. V usage is TRBV7-9 and J usage is TRBJ2-3, with D possibly being TRBD2 (6 bases). In germline, CDR1 is SEHNR, CDR2 FQNEAQ (reference sequence). The CDR3 length is 17 residues. V shed 4 bases and J shed 2 bases, with 19 bases lying between them.

DNA for the CDR3: TGTGCCAGCAGGGACCCGGGACTAGCGTACCTTAGCACAGATACGCAGTATTTT. This encodes CASRDPGLAYLSTDTQYF. The chain is built from TRBV7-2 and TRBJ2-3; 10 bases are a match to TRBD2. The CDR3 sequence is 18 residues long. The ends lost 6 bases at V and 0 bases at J; junction bases unmatched: 12. Germline CDR1 reads SGHTA; CDR2 reads FQGNSA.

The genes are TRBV10-3 and TRBJ2-3; D perhaps matches TRBD2 (7 bases). This CDR3 has 14 amino acids. Trimming pared 0 bases from V and 14 bases from J, leaving 18 bases between. Germline values: CDR1 ENHRY, CDR2 SYGVKD. CDR3 amino acids: CAISESGEGVLRYF. The CDR3 coding sequence is TGTGCCATCAGTGAGTCGGGGGAGGGGGTCCTCCGGTATTTT.

The V gene is TRBV2, the J gene TRBJ2-1; D unresolved. V was shortened by 0 bases and J by 8 bases, with 11 bases between the two germline ends. The CDR3 is 14 amino acids. The germline V gene encodes CDR1 SNHLY and CDR2 FYNNEI. The CDR3 bases are TGTGCCAGCAGTGAAGCCGGCCGTACCGATGAGCAGTTCTTC. Translation: CASSEAGRTDEQFF.

This clone has a handful of counts. This chain connects TRBV2 to TRBJ1-2, with TRBD1 matching over 8 bases. Germline V CDR1 and CDR2: SNHLY, FYNNEI. The CDR3 length is 15 residues. In DNA form, the CDR3 reads TGTGGGGCCCGGCTGCAGGGGGCCACTAACTATGGCTACACCTTC. Its protein product is CGARLQGATNYGYTF. Full variable domain (remainder filled in from reference TRBV2 and TRBJ1-2): EPEVTQTPSHQVTQMGQEVILRCVPISNHLYFYWYRQILGQKVEFLVSFYNNEISEKSEIFDDQFSVERPDGSNFTLKIRSTKLEDSAMYFCGARLQGATNYGYTFGSGTRLTVV.

The V and J genes are TRBV4-3 and TRBJ2-2; TRBD1 aligns across 7 bases. Germline assignment: CDR1 LGHNA and CDR2 YSLEER. The CDR3 is made up of 15 amino acids. With V trimmed by 3 bases and J by 1 base, 2 bases remained unmatched. The CDR3 region is CASSHYRGNTGELFF. As DNA, the CDR3 is TGCGCCAGCAGCCACTACAGGGGGAACACCGGGGAGCTGTTTTTT.

This clone was found once. J is TRBJ2-2 and V is TRBV10-2; D is undetermined. CDR3 length: 13 amino acids. Germline CDR1 reads WSHSY; CDR2 reads SAAADI. Trimming left V 3 bases short and J 4 bases short, with 6 bases between. CDR3 residues: CASSEASTGELFF. CDR3 nucleotide sequence: TGCGCCAGCAGTGAAGCTAGCACCGGGGAGCTGTTTTTT.

The V and J genes are TRBV19 and TRBJ2-5, with D tentatively TRBD1 or TRBD2 (5 bases each). Trimming pared 3 bases from V and 3 bases from J, leaving 11 bases between. The CDR3 contains 14 residues. The germline V gene has CDR1 LNHDA and CDR2 SQIVND (reference sequence). CDR3 sequence (DNA): TGTGCCAGTAGTATTCAGGGAGAGAAAGAGACCCAGTACTTC. Encoded protein: CASSIQGEKETQYF.

The V and J genes are TRBV19 and TRBJ2-7, with a weak D call TRBD1 (5 bases). Germline V gives CDR1 LNHDA, CDR2 SQIVND (reference sequence). The CDR3 extends over 13 amino acids. V lost 5 bases to trimming and J lost 2 bases, with 10 bases between them. The CDR3 DNA sequence: TGTGCCAGTAGTGCCGGACACACCTACGAGCAGTACTTC. Translated: CASSAGHTYEQYF.

The V call is TRBV15, the J call TRBJ2-1; 9 bases agree with TRBD2. V was pared by 5 bases and J by 4 bases, with 9 bases of the junction left unmatched. This CDR3 is built from 16 residues. Germline assignment: CDR1 LNHNV and CDR2 YYDKDF (reference sequence). As DNA, the CDR3 is TGTGCCACCAGCCGAAGCGAGAGCGGGGGGTACAATGAGCAGTTCTTC. Protein sequence: CATSRSESGGYNEQFF.

The J gene is TRBJ2-7, the V gene TRBV4-1; 11 nucleotides agree with TRBD1. V dropped 0 bases and J dropped 9; count of bases not matched to a gene: 10. This CDR3 contains 16 residues. CDR1 and CDR2 from the germline V gene are MGHRA and YSYEKL. The CDR3 bases are TGCGCCAGCAGCCAAGACGGCGGGACAGGGGGATTTAGGCAGTACTTC. This gives the protein CASSQDGGTGGFRQYF.

The chain has TRBV6-6 and TRBJ1-1; 9 nucleotides line up with TRBD1. Germline V gene lookup returns CDR1 MNHNY and CDR2 SVGAGI (reference sequence). The CDR3 runs to 16 residues. Trimming removed 2 bases from V and 3 bases from J; junction bases left unmatched: 7. CDR3 bases: TGTGCCAGCAGTTACCCGCACGACAGGGGGGACACTGAAGCTTTCTTT. The encoded protein is CASSYPHDRGDTEAFF.

The chain is built from TRBV24-1 and TRBJ2-1; TRBD1 agrees at 10 bases. The junction had 3 bases not matched to a gene; V was cut back by 2 bases and J by 6 bases. The CDR3 runs to 15 residues. Germline values: CDR1 KGHDR, CDR2 SFDVKD. The CDR3 bases are TGTGCCACCAGTGATTCCTGGACAGGGGGCAATGAGCAGTTCTTC. As protein: CATSDSWTGGNEQFF.

The V gene is TRBV29-1, the J gene TRBJ1-2; a possible D gene is TRBD1 (5 bases). In germline, CDR1 is SQVTM, CDR2 ANQGSEA. The CDR3 is made up of 14 amino acids. Trimming left V 3 bases short and J 4 bases short, with 15 bases between. This CDR3 reads CSVDFQGGSYGYTF. CDR3 bases: TGCAGCGTTGACTTCCAGGGCGGGAGCTATGGCTACACCTTC.

The rearrangement uses TRBV27 and TRBJ1-2; 8 positions match TRBD1. Per the germline V gene, CDR1 is MNHEY and CDR2 is SMNVEV (reference sequence). The CDR3 extends over 14 amino acids. V gave up 5 bases and J gave up 4 bases; unmatched junction bases: 6. Here the CDR3 DNA reads TGTGCCAGCAGTCCGGGGACAGGATTCTATGGCTACACCTTC. It specifies CASSPGTGFYGYTF.

The V and J genes are TRBV4-1 and TRBJ1-5; 10 bases agree with TRBD1. Trimming took 1 base from V and 4 from J; bases not matched to a gene: 7. There are 17 residues in the CDR3. CDR1 and CDR2 (germline): MGHRA, YSYEKL. The CDR3: CASSQGIRQGANQPQHF. DNA of the CDR3: TGCGCCAGCAGCCAAGGAATCCGACAGGGGGCAAATCAGCCCCAGCATTTT.

The chain joins TRBV19 to TRBJ2-5; D remains ambiguous. Germline V CDR1 and CDR2: LNHDA, SQIVND (reference sequence). The ends were cut back, 0 bases at V and 7 bases at J, with 12 bases in the middle. CDR3 size: 14 residues. CDR3 DNA: TGTGCCAGTAGTATAGACCCAGCCCCGGGGACCCAGTACTTC. This encodes CASSIDPAPGTQYF.

The chain combines TRBV3-1 (or the pseudogene TRBV3-2) with TRBJ2-7, with D possibly matching TRBD1 (5 bases). CDR3 length equals 16 residues. Germline V lookup: CDR1 LGHDT, CDR2 YNNKEL (reference sequence). The V and J ends lost 1 base and 0 bases respectively, with 13 bases between them. This chain's CDR3 is CASSQVLGQNSYEQYF. CDR3 nucleotide sequence: TGTGCCAGCAGCCAAGTGCTGGGGCAAAACTCCTACGAGCAGTACTTC.

The chain recombines TRBV9 with TRBJ2-3, with D possibly matching TRBD2 (5 bases). The germline V gene encodes CDR1 SGDLS and CDR2 YYNGEE. This CDR3 comprises 12 residues. Trimming cost V 1 base and J 11 bases, with 11 bases left between them. As DNA, the CDR3 is TGTGCCAGCAGCGTAAATCGGGAAGGGCAGTATTTT. This encodes CASSVNREGQYF.

V is TRBV11-2 and J is TRBJ1-6; D is unresolved. V was pared by 1 base and J by 7 bases, with 14 bases between. The CDR3 has 16 amino acids. Germline V CDR1 and CDR2: SGHAT, FQNNGV. CDR3 DNA: TGTGCCAGCAGCTTAGTAAGTCTAGTGGCGAATTCACCCCTCCACTTT. As protein: CASSLVSLVANSPLHF.

The chain uses TRBV3-1 (or the pseudogene TRBV3-2) and TRBJ2-3; maybe TRBD1 (5 bases). Germline V gene sequence: CDR1 LGHDT, CDR2 YNNKEL (reference sequence). The CDR3 contains 14 residues. Trimming removed 0 bases at V and 8 bases at J, with 12 bases between. CDR3 loop: CASSQDRASATQYF. DNA of the CDR3: TGTGCCAGCAGCCAAGACAGGGCATCAGCTACGCAGTATTTT.

In DNA form, the CDR3 reads TGCGCCAGCAGCTACGGGGGCCCTGAAGCTTTCTTT. Translating gives CASSYGGPEAFF. The chain is built from TRBV5-1 and TRBJ1-1; a weak D match, TRBD1 (6 bases). Germline CDR1 reads SGHRS; CDR2 reads YFSETQ. V was trimmed by 3 bases and J by 6 bases, leaving 9 bases between them. The CDR3 totals 12 residues.

The rearrangement uses TRBV14 and TRBJ1-4, with a possible D match to TRBD1 (5 bases). The V end lost 1 base, the J end lost 8 bases, and 14 bases lay between the germline ends. CDR1 is SGHDN, CDR2 FVKESK, per germline. The CDR3 is 15 amino acids. CDR3 residues: CASSQARARGEKLFF. The CDR3 region has the DNA TGTGCCAGCAGCCAAGCCAGGGCGCGGGGAGAAAAACTGTTTTTT.

This chain's CDR3 is CASSLGAGEKLFF. DNA for the CDR3: TGTGCCAGCAGTTTGGGGGCGGGGGAAAAACTGTTTTTT. The chain is built from TRBV12-3 or TRBV12-4 and TRBJ1-4; perhaps TRBD1 as D (6 bases). V was pared by 3 bases and J by 8 bases, with 10 bases between. The CDR3 is 13 residues long.

The chain has TRBV10-1 and TRBJ1-1, with a possible D match to TRBD1 (5 bases). With 2 bases removed from V and 4 bases from J, the gap between germline ends came to 5 bases. The CDR3 is 12 residues long. Germline V gene sequence: CDR1 WNHNN, CDR2 SYGVQD (reference sequence). CDR3 in DNA: TGCGCCAGCAGTGAGGGGGGCACTGAAGCTTTCTTT. This gives the protein CASSEGGTEAFF.

The V gene is TRBV10-3, the J gene TRBJ1-2; no definite D call. In germline, CDR1 is ENHRY, CDR2 SYGVKD. Trimming pared 6 bases from V and 10 bases from J, leaving 24 bases between. This CDR3 contains 15 residues. CDR3 in amino acids: CAIRQGLTRGFSYTF. The CDR3 nucleotides are TGTGCCATCAGGCAAGGATTAACGCGAGGTTTCTCCTACACCTTC.

This chain connects TRBV7-9 to TRBJ2-1, with D possibly called TRBD1 or TRBD2 (6 bases each). Trimming took off 2 bases at V and 14 bases at J, with 19 bases between the two ends. Germline V CDR1 and CDR2: SEHNR, FQNEAQ (reference sequence). This CDR3 is 14 amino acids long. The CDR3 DNA is TGTGCCAGCAGCTTACCTGGGACTCCTCCAGGGGAGTTCTTC. Encoded protein: CASSLPGTPPGEFF. The entire variable domain, with the rest obtained from reference TRBV7-9 and TRBJ2-1, is as follows: DTGVSQNPRHKITKRGQNVTFRCDPISEHNRLYWYRQTLGQGPEFLTYFQNEAQLEKSRLLSDRFSAERPKGSFSTLEIQRTEQGDSAMYLCASSLPGTPPGEFFGPGTRLTVL.

The rearrangement uses TRBV27 and TRBJ2-7; tentatively, D is TRBD2 (5 bases). Germline CDR1 MNHEY, CDR2 SMNVEV (reference sequence). The CDR3 runs to 14 residues. V was trimmed by 10 bases and J by 1 base, leaving 17 bases between them. CDR3 DNA sequence: TGTGCCAAGAAGAAGGGTATAGCGTCCTACGAGCAGTACTTC. It encodes CAKKKGIASYEQYF.

The count of this clone is one. The J gene is TRBJ1-2, the V gene TRBV12-5, with 8 bases that match TRBD1. Per germline, CDR1 LGHNT and CDR2 FRNRAP. V was clipped by 6 bases and J by 7 bases; unmatched bases: 7. This CDR3 comprises 13 residues. The CDR3 here is CASGRTGGGGYTF. CDR3 nucleotide sequence: TGTGCTAGTGGCCGAACAGGGGGTGGTGGCTACACCTTC.

The CDR3 here is CASTRTGSYNEQFF. CDR3 in DNA: TGTGCCAGCACCAGGACTGGCTCCTACAATGAGCAGTTCTTC. This chain links TRBV5-6 with TRBJ2-1; D possibly corresponds to TRBD2 (5 bases). Trimming took 6 bases from V and 0 from J, leaving 10 bases between them. The CDR3 extends over 14 amino acids. Germline V gene sequence: CDR1 SGHDT, CDR2 YYEEEE.

The CDR3 sequence: CASSLVNSGGAAGELFF. Written as DNA, the CDR3 is TGTGCCAGCAGCTTAGTAAATAGCGGGGGGGCCGCCGGGGAGCTGTTTTTT. The chain is built from TRBV7-6 and TRBJ2-2; 11 nucleotides line up with TRBD2. The CDR3 runs 17 residues. V lost 1 base to trimming and J lost 6 bases; unmatched junction nucleotides: 7. Germline assignment: CDR1 SGHVS and CDR2 FNYEAQ.

A single count supports this clone. The rearrangement links TRBV29-1 to TRBJ2-7, with D perhaps assigned TRBD1 or TRBD2 (6 bases each). This CDR3 comprises 14 residues. Trimming took 6 bases from V and 0 from J, leaving 15 bases between them. Germline V lookup: CDR1 SQVTM, CDR2 ANQGSEA. This CDR3 reads CSVRQDGSSYEQYF. The CDR3 nucleotides are TGCAGCGTCCGACAGGACGGGAGCTCCTACGAGCAGTACTTC.